These T cell receptor beta chains were read from a single sample in a study of cytomegalovirus exposure and HLA in healthy donors. The assay was immunoSEQ multiplex PCR, and TCRdb's table has in-frame clones only and misses some. The table records nearly 100,000 clones, 70% to 80% of them present only once. Source material: PBMCs. All receptors come from a woman aged 55-70 years in good health and CMV-seropositive. The CDR3 runs from the conserved cysteine through the conserved F or W. A D gene is named only where the DNA matches it firmly. Size is stated for part of the rows, as once, few or many counts, or as a class when the clone is expanded.

J: TRBJ1-2
V: TRBV5-4
length: 12
D: .
size: few
CDR3: CASSLERNEDTF
DNA: TGTGCCAGCAGCTTGGAAAGGAACGAGGATACCTTC

J: TRBJ2-1
V: TRBV25-1
length: 16
D: TRBD2
size: few
CDR3: CASSDTGTSSDNEQFF
DNA: TGTGCCAGCAGTGATACCGGGACTAGCTCTGACAATGAGCAGTTCTTC

J: TRBJ2-7
V: TRBV19
length: 19
D: TRBD2
size: once
CDR3: CASSINRGKAGVPHYEQYF
DNA: TGTGCCAGTAGTATCAATAGGGGTAAAGCGGGAGTACCTCACTACGAGCAGTACTTC

J: TRBJ1-1
V: TRBV28
length: 12
D: TRBD1
size: .
CDR3: CASRTGGTEAFF
DNA: TGTGCCAGCAGGACAGGGGGTACTGAAGCTTTCTTT

J: TRBJ2-3
V: TRBV29-1
length: 9
D: .
size: .
CDR3: CSVGVAQYF
DNA: TGCAGCGTTGGAGTGGCGCAGTATTTT

J: TRBJ1-5
V: TRBV29-1
length: 12
D: .
size: few
CDR3: CSVEAGDGPQHF
DNA: TGCAGCGTTGAGGCAGGGGATGGGCCCCAGCATTTT

J: TRBJ2-1
V: TRBV7-3
length: 14
D: TRBD2
size: .
CDR3: CASSLGLDSQEQFF
DNA: TGTGCCAGCAGCTTGGGACTAGACAGTCAGGAGCAGTTCTTC

J: TRBJ2-7
V: TRBV2
length: 16
D: .
size: once
CDR3: CASSERGVAASYEQYF
DNA: TGTGCCAGCAGTGAAAGGGGTGTGGCAGCCTCCTACGAGCAGTACTTC

J: TRBJ2-3
V: TRBV6-1
length: 15
D: .
size: .
CDR3: CASSPPLWEKATQYF
DNA: TGTGCCAGCAGTCCACCTCTGTGGGAGAAGGCTACGCAGTATTTT

J: TRBJ1-2
V: TRBV6-5
length: 14
D: .
size: .
CDR3: CASSYSQGLGGYTF
DNA: TGTGCCAGCAGTTACTCTCAGGGATTAGGTGGCTACACCTTC

J: TRBJ2-2
V: TRBV5-1
length: 16
D: .
size: .
CDR3: CASSLAQREVAGELFF
DNA: TGCGCCAGCAGCTTGGCCCAGAGGGAAGTCGCCGGGGAGCTGTTTTTT

J: TRBJ2-6
V: TRBV11-3
length: 15
D: TRBD1
size: .
CDR3: CASSGTGAGANVLTF
DNA: TGTGCCAGCAGCGGAACAGGGGCCGGGGCCAACGTCCTGACTTTC

J: TRBJ2-7
V: TRBV15
length: 14
D: .
size: .
CDR3: CATSLPGPSYEQYF
DNA: TGTGCCACCAGCTTGCCAGGGCCCTCCTACGAGCAGTACTTC

J: TRBJ2-2
V: TRBV5-6
length: 18
D: .
size: .
CDR3: CASSSPVVRGLSIGELFF
DNA: TGTGCCAGCAGCTCACCAGTGGTAAGGGGCCTGAGTATCGGGGAGCTGTTTTTT

J: TRBJ1-4
V: TRBV5-1
length: 16
D: .
size: .
CDR3: CASSVSGGATNEKLFF
DNA: TGCGCCAGCAGCGTATCGGGTGGTGCAACTAATGAAAAACTGTTTTTT

J: TRBJ1-3
V: TRBV6-4
length: 13
D: TRBD1
size: .
CDR3: CASAGQGGNTIYF
DNA: TGTGCCAGCGCCGGACAGGGGGGAAACACCATATATTTT

J: TRBJ2-7
V: TRBV20-1
length: 10
D: .
size: .
CDR3: CSAGRGEQYF
DNA: TGCAGTGCTGGTCGAGGCGAGCAGTACTTC

J: TRBJ2-3
V: TRBV4-2
length: 14
D: .
size: few
CDR3: CASSRDFSTDTQYF
DNA: TGTGCCAGCAGCCGGGACTTTTCCACAGATACGCAGTATTTT